One T cell receptor beta chain is described in this entry. The CDR3 covers 13 residues. V was pared by 0 bases and J by 10 bases, with 12 bases between. Germline CDR1 LGHDT, CDR2 YNNKEL (reference sequence). This sample was included in a study of blood T cell repertoires in COVID-19. Study-level information: PBMCs, B-cell-depleted T cells, or T cells were the source of the cDNA or gDNA that made up the material.

The assay was immunoSEQ multiplex PCR, and TCRdb's table has in-frame clones only and misses some. The data contain 390,000 or so clones, roughly 80% of them singletons. Material for sequencing was PBMCs or T cells enriched from blood (not recorded which). The clonotype comes from a woman aged 50 to 65 who had recovered from COVID-19. The chain combines TRBV3-1 (or the pseudogene TRBV3-2) with TRBJ1-1; D is unresolved. CDR3 nucleotides: TGTGCCAGCAGCCAAGAAGGAGGAAGGAGAGCTTTCTTT. It is translated as CASSQEGGRRAFF.